These 6 T cell receptor beta chains were sequenced from one sample in a study of OX40 agonist ivuxolimab in advanced cancers. The table came from immunoSEQ multiplex PCR; TCRdb's copy has only in-frame clones and leaves some out. This sample has tens of thousands of clones, with about 80% found just once. The specimen was CD4+ or CD8+ T cells sorted from blood, collected in a trial of the OX40 agonist ivuxolimab. These receptor sequences come from an adult with an advanced solid tumor such as melanoma, head and neck, liver or kidney cancer.

This clone occurred once. The chain couples TRBV28 to TRBJ1-1; no clear D. Trimming pared 8 bases from V and 0 bases from J, leaving 4 bases between. In germline, CDR1 is MDHEN, CDR2 SYDVKM. The CDR3 spans 11 residues. The CDR3 loop reads CASALNTEAFF. CDR3 in DNA: TGTGCCAGCGCACTGAACACTGAAGCTTTCTTT.

The chain has TRBV25-1 and TRBJ1-2; TRBD1 agrees at 10 bases. Trimming cost V 4 bases and J 0 bases; bases outside gene matches: 11. Per germline, CDR1 MGHDK and CDR2 SYGVNS. This CDR3 comprises 18 residues. The CDR3 sequence is CASSGTGTGADANYGYTF. DNA for the CDR3: TGTGCCAGCAGTGGTACCGGGACAGGGGCTGACGCTAACTATGGCTACACCTTC.

V usage is TRBV7-9 and J usage is TRBJ2-7, with D perhaps matching TRBD1 or TRBD2 (5 bases each). Germline-derived CDR1 and CDR2 are SEHNR and FQNEAQ (reference sequence). V lost 2 bases and J lost 2, with 10 bases in between. The CDR3 extends over 14 amino acids. The CDR3 DNA reads as TGTGCCAGCAGCTTAAGAGGGGCCCCCTACGAGCAGTACTTC. It yields the protein CASSLRGAPYEQYF.

The chain joins TRBV5-1 to TRBJ2-1, with 7 bases lining up with TRBD2. Germline V lookup: CDR1 SGHRS, CDR2 YFSETQ. The CDR3 loop spans 14 amino acids. V dropped 3 bases and J dropped 4; count of bases not matched to a gene: 4. The CDR3 loop is CASSSSGFYNEQFF. CDR3 DNA: TGCGCCAGCAGCTCTAGCGGTTTTTACAATGAGCAGTTCTTC.

This chain links TRBV29-1 with TRBJ2-1; D ambiguous. Germline values: CDR1 SQVTM, CDR2 ANQGSEA. The CDR3 loop spans 15 amino acids. V lost 1 base, J lost 0 bases, and 10 bases lay in between. The CDR3 nucleotides read TGCAGCGTTGAAGGAAGTGAGAGCTCCTACAATGAGCAGTTCTTC. Translation gives CSVEGSESSYNEQFF.

This sequence joins TRBV28 and TRBJ2-1; D remains ambiguous. Germline CDR1 MDHEN, CDR2 SYDVKM. The length of the CDR3 is 13 residues. CDR3 loop: CSAQEYSYNEQFF. Here the CDR3 DNA reads TGTTCGGCGCAGGAGTACTCCTACAATGAGCAGTTCTTC.